Detailed here is one T cell receptor (beta chain). As yet, its antigen is unknown. This sample stems from a study of shared clonotypes between healthy human individuals. The CDR3 covers 14 residues. Germline loops: CDR1 SQVTM, CDR2 ANQGSEA. Trimming pared 4 bases from V and 4 bases from J, leaving 15 bases between. Study conclusions and caveats: It was observed that approximately 5% of naive CD4 clonotypes were shared across several donors.

Repertoires were generated with immunoSEQ multiplex PCR, while TCRdb's copy carries only in-frame clones and drops some. The profile covers about 1.5 million clones, with 95% to 99% appearing a single time and about 0.42% taken by the ten largest. The sequenced sample was naive CD4+ T cells sorted from blood. Subset reported: CD45RA+ positively selected. The chain employs TRBV29-1 and TRBJ2-3; D possibly corresponds to TRBD1 (6 bases). This TCR was sampled from a man younger than 40 in good health. The DNA for the CDR3 is TGCAGCGTTGTAGGGGGTGGGGGTGCAGATACGCAGTATTTT. It specifies CSVVGGGGADTQYF.